Below, 11 T cell receptor beta chains from the same sample are listed, as sequenced in a study of multiple sclerosis patients with progressive multifocal leukoencephalopathy. The protocol was immunoSEQ multiplex PCR, while the TCRdb copy is restricted to in-frame clones and leaves out a portion. The data show fewer than 40,000 clones, 87% seen once. Documented time point: time of PML onset. Sequencing used PBMCs, obtained from a patient treated with natalizumab. Receptors originate from a human donor with progressive multifocal leukoencephalopathy.

The CDR3 loop is CLQPKNIQYF. The CDR3 nucleotides read TGTCTACAGCCCAAAAACATTCAGTACTTC. The rearrangement uses TRBV19 and TRBJ2-4; D is unresolved. The CDR3 has 10 residues. From germline, CDR1 is LNHDA and CDR2 SQIVND (reference sequence).

This clone was counted a single time. The genes are TRBV25-1 and TRBJ2-5; D call uncertain. CDR3 length: 12 residues. The V gene lost 6 bases and the J gene lost 4 bases, with 9 bases spanning the gap. Per germline, CDR1 MGHDK and CDR2 SYGVNS. CDR3 nucleotide sequence: TGTGCCAGCAGCCCGGGCGGAGAGACCCAGTACTTC. Translated, it gives CASSPGGETQYF.

The genes are TRBV18 and TRBJ1-1; D is unclear. The germline V and J ends were trimmed by 5 bases and 4 bases, with 20 bases remaining between them. The CDR3 length is 16 residues. Germline CDR1 reads KGHSH; CDR2 reads LQKENI. CDR3 DNA sequence: TGTGCCAGCTCAGCGGACCTATTGGGTAGAGGCACTGAAGCTTTCTTT. Translating gives CASSADLLGRGTEAFF.

This chain joins TRBV28 and TRBJ2-7; D is undetermined. From germline, CDR1 is MDHEN and CDR2 SYDVKM. The V gene lost 6 bases and the J gene lost 3 bases, with 6 bases spanning the gap. The CDR3 has 11 residues. The DNA for the CDR3 is TGTGCCAGCAGCTATTACTACGAGCAGTACTTC. This codes for CASSYYYEQYF.

V is TRBV11-2 and J is TRBJ2-5; D is unclear. The CDR3 totals 11 residues. Germline-derived CDR1 and CDR2 are SGHAT and FQNNGV. V was pared by 2 bases and J by 3 bases, with 1 base between. The CDR3 DNA is TGTGCCAGCAGCTTAAAAGAGACCCAGTACTTC. This translates into CASSLKETQYF. Full variable domain (outside the CDR3, taken from reference TRBV11-2 and TRBJ2-5): EAGVAQSPRYKIIEKRQSVAFWCNPISGHATLYWYQQILGQGPKLLIQFQNNGVVDDSQLPKDRFSAERLKGVDSTLKIQPAKLEDSAVYLCASSLKETQYFGPGTRLLVL.

This chain connects TRBV18 to TRBJ2-3; 8 positions match TRBD1. Germline assignment: CDR1 KGHSH and CDR2 LQKENI. The CDR3 has 15 amino acids. Trimming took 5 bases from V and 0 from J; bases not matched to a gene: 4. The CDR3 bases are TGTGCCAGCTCATCAACAGGGGGAAGCACAGATACGCAGTATTTT. Amino acid sequence: CASSSTGGSTDTQYF.

This chain links TRBV9 with TRBJ2-7; 7 bases agree with TRBD2. Germline V gene sequence: CDR1 SGDLS, CDR2 YYNGEE. Unmatched junction bases numbered 18, after V lost 3 bases and J lost 6 bases. The CDR3 covers 17 residues. This chain's CDR3 is CASSEGLGEGIQSEQYF. The CDR3 DNA reads TGTGCCAGCAGCGAAGGTTTGGGGGAGGGAATTCAATCCGAGCAGTACTTC.

The chain uses TRBV28 and TRBJ2-1; TRBD2 is a possible D gene (5 bases). V lost 8 bases to trimming and J lost 5 bases, with 16 bases between them. CDR1 and CDR2 from the germline V gene are MDHEN and SYDVKM. The CDR3 covers 14 residues. In nucleotides, the CDR3 is TGTGCCAGCGGTGTTCTGGCGGGTAACAATGAGCAGTTCTTC. This encodes CASGVLAGNNEQFF. The full variable domain, in which reference TRBV28 and TRBJ2-1 provide the parts outside the CDR3, is DVKVTQSSRYLVKRTGEKVFLECVQDMDHENMFWYRQDPGLGLRLIYFSYDVKMKEKGDIPEGYSVSREKKERFSLILESASTNQTSMYLCASGVLAGNNEQFFGPGTRLTVL.

V usage is TRBV5-1 and J usage is TRBJ1-1; perhaps TRBD1 as D (5 bases). The CDR3 has 12 residues. V lost 4 bases and J 7 bases, leaving 11 bases between the germline ends. Germline CDR1 is SGHRS and CDR2 is YFSETQ. Here the CDR3 reads CASSPRDGEAFF. For the CDR3, the DNA is TGCGCCAGCAGCCCCCGGGACGGTGAAGCTTTCTTT. The variable domain in full, with the rest retrieved from reference TRBV5-1 and TRBJ1-1, is KAGVTQTPRYLIKTRGQQVTLSCSPISGHRSVSWYQQTPGQGLQFLFEYFSETQRNKGNFPGRFSGRQFSNSRSEMNVSTLELGDSALYLCASSPRDGEAFFGQGTRLTVV.

The J gene is TRBJ2-5, the V gene TRBV20-1, with 7 nucleotides matching TRBD1. The J call may be in error: the DNA end matches TRBJ2-7 better. Germline loops: CDR1 DFQATT, CDR2 SNEGSKA (reference sequence). The CDR3 spans 11 residues. CDR3 DNA sequence: TGCAGTGCTCTTCAGGGGGACGAGCAGTACTTC. Protein sequence: CSALQGDEQYF.

This chain's CDR3 is CASMEGVDQPQHF. CDR3 nucleotide sequence: TGTGCCAGCATGGAGGGGGTCGATCAGCCCCAGCATTTT. The chain employs TRBV6-5 and TRBJ1-5, with D tentatively TRBD1 (6 bases). Trimming pared 7 bases from V and 5 bases from J, leaving 12 bases between. This CDR3 has 13 residues. The V gene's germline CDR1 is MNHEY and CDR2 SVGAGI.